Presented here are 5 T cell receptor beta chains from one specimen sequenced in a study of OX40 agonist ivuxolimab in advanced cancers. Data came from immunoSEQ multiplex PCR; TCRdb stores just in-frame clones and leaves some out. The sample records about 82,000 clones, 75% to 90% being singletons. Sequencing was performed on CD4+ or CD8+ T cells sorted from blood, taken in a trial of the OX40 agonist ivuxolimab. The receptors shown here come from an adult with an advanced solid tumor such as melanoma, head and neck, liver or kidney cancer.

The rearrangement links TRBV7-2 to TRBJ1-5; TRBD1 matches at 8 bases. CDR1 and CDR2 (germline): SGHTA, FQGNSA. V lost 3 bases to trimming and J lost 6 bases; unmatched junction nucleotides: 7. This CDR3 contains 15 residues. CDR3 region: CASSLRQGSVQPQHF. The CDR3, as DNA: TGTGCCAGCAGCTTGCGACAGGGGTCGGTTCAGCCCCAGCATTTT.

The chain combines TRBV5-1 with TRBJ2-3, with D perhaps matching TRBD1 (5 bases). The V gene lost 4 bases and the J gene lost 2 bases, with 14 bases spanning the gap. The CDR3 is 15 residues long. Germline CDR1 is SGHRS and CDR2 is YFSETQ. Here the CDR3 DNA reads TGCGCCAGCAGCCAAACAGGTTCATCCACAGATACGCAGTATTTT. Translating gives CASSQTGSSTDTQYF.

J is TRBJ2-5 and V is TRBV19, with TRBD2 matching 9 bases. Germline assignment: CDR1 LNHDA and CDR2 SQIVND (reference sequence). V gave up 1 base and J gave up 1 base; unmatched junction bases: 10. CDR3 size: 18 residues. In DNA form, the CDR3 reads TGTGCCAGTAGTATAGCTTTTCAGAGCGGGGGGATCCAAGAGACCCAGTACTTC. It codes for CASSIAFQSGGIQETQYF.

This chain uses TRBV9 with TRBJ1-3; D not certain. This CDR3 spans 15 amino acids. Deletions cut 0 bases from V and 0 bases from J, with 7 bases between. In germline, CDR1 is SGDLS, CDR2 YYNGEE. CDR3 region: CASSVGLDSGNTIYF. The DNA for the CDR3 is TGTGCCAGCAGCGTAGGGCTTGACTCTGGAAACACCATATATTTT. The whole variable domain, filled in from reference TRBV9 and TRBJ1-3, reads DSGVTQTPKHLITATGQRVTLRCSPRSGDLSVYWYQQSLDQGLQFLIQYYNGEERAKGNILERFSAQQFPDLHSELNLSSLELGDSALYFCASSVGLDSGNTIYFGEGSWLTVV.

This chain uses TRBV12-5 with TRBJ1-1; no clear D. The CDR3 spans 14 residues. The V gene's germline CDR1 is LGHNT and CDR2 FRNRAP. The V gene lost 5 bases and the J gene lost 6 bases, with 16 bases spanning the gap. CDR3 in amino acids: CASGRPDKISEAFF. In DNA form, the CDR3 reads TGTGCTAGTGGTCGCCCTGACAAGATCTCTGAAGCTTTCTTT.